Listed here are 29 T cell receptor beta chains from one sample, sequenced in a study of blood T cell repertoires in COVID-19. Some clones are missing from TCRdb's copy, which holds only in-frame ones; the method was immunoSEQ multiplex PCR. The sample lists approximately 110,000 clones, approximately 86% occurring once. Material for sequencing was peripheral blood. These receptors were collected from a woman between 50 and 59 years old with active or convalescent COVID-19.

This chain links TRBV27 with TRBJ1-2; 8 bases are a match to TRBD1. The V gene end was trimmed by 4 bases and the J gene end by 4 bases; junction bases not matched to a gene: 2. Germline CDR1 and CDR2: MNHEY and SMNVEV (reference sequence). CDR3 length equals 13 residues. The CDR3 here is CASSWTGSYGYTF. The CDR3 bases are TGTGCCAGCAGTTGGACAGGGTCCTATGGCTACACCTTC.

This rearrangement joins TRBV30 to TRBJ1-2, with a tentative D call TRBD1 (5 bases). The CDR3 has 16 residues. V shed 0 bases and J shed 4 bases, with 18 bases lying between them. Germline CDR1 GTSNPN, CDR2 SVGIG (reference sequence). The CDR3 protein is CAWSVRFRGSLYGYTF. In nucleotides, the CDR3 is TGTGCCTGGAGTGTAAGGTTCCGGGGGTCTCTCTATGGCTACACCTTC.

The CDR3 nucleotides read TGTGCCAGCAGTCTTAGTCTAGCGGGAGTCCTGGGCGAGCAGTACTTC. It yields the protein CASSLSLAGVLGEQYF. This chain uses TRBV7-8 with TRBJ2-7; 10 positions agree with TRBD2. Germline CDR1 SGHVS, CDR2 FQNEAQ. After removal of 6 bases from V and 6 bases from J, the junction contained 14 bases not matched to a gene. The CDR3 has 16 residues. Full variable domain (rest looked up from reference TRBV7-8 and TRBJ2-7): GAGVSQSPRYKVAKRGQDVALRCDPISGHVSLFWYQQALGQGPEFLTYFQNEAQLDKSGLPSDRFFAERPEGSVSTLKIQRTQQEDSAVYLCASSLSLAGVLGEQYFGPGTRLTVT.

The V call is TRBV2, the J call TRBJ1-2, with 9 bases that match TRBD1. Unmatched junction bases numbered 10, after V lost 6 bases and J lost 8 bases. Germline CDR1 reads SNHLY; CDR2 reads FYNNEI. This CDR3 comprises 14 residues. CDR3 loop: CASRFLGTGSGYTF. The CDR3 DNA is TGTGCCAGCAGATTTTTAGGGACAGGGTCAGGCTACACCTTC. The full variable domain, with the rest looked up from reference TRBV2 and TRBJ1-2, is EPEVTQTPSHQVTQMGQEVILRCVPISNHLYFYWYRQILGQKVEFLVSFYNNEISEKSEIFDDQFSVERPDGSNFTLKIRSTKLEDSAMYFCASRFLGTGSGYTFGSGTRLTVV.

The chain has TRBV30 and TRBJ1-4, with 8 bases identical to TRBD1. J was trimmed by 10 bases and V by 5 bases; bases with no gene match: 12. Germline lookup yields CDR1 GTSNPN and CDR2 SVGIG (reference sequence). The CDR3 extends over 14 amino acids. The CDR3 region is CAWRTGGLNRKLFF. The DNA of the CDR3 is TGTGCCTGGCGCACAGGGGGACTTAACCGAAAACTGTTTTTT.

V is TRBV4-3 and J is TRBJ2-1; 7 bases agree with TRBD2. Germline CDR1 reads LGHNA; CDR2 reads YSLEER. The CDR3 loop spans 17 amino acids. Trimming cost V 3 bases and J 5 bases; bases outside gene matches: 13. In DNA, the CDR3 is TGCGCCAGCAGCCACGCCACTAGCGCCCCTTCGAACAATGAGCAGTTCTTC. Its protein is CASSHATSAPSNNEQFF.

The genes are TRBV4-3 and TRBJ2-2; 12 bases are a match to TRBD2. This CDR3 region has 18 residues. Germline-derived CDR1 and CDR2 are LGHNA and YSLEER. V lost 3 bases, J lost 4 bases, and 9 bases stayed unmatched. DNA of the CDR3: TGCGCCAGCAGCCACGCTTGGCTAGCGGGAGGGACCACCGGGGAGCTGTTTTTT. It is translated as CASSHAWLAGGTTGELFF.

The chain recombines TRBV15 with TRBJ2-1; 13 nucleotides align to TRBD2. CDR3 length: 17 amino acids. The germline V gene encodes CDR1 LNHNV and CDR2 YYDKDF (reference sequence). Unmatched junction bases numbered 13, after V lost 8 bases and J lost 6 bases. Here the CDR3 reads CATQLGSGLAGVNEQFF. In DNA, the CDR3 is TGTGCCACCCAACTGGGGTCTGGACTAGCGGGAGTCAATGAGCAGTTCTTC.

The gene calls are TRBV7-2 and TRBJ2-5; 10 positions match TRBD2. With 0 bases clipped from V and 4 bases from J, the junction kept 11 bases outside the gene matches. The CDR3 has 18 residues. CDR1 SGHTA and CDR2 FQGNSA come from the germline V gene. The CDR3 here is CASSLASALGLAVETQYF. The DNA of the CDR3 is TGTGCCAGCAGCTTAGCGAGCGCCCTCGGACTAGCGGTAGAGACCCAGTACTTC.

The chain has TRBV5-1 and TRBJ1-4, with 8 bases aligning to TRBD1. The junction had 5 bases not matched to a gene; V was cut back by 4 bases and J by 0 bases. The germline gives CDR1 SGHRS, CDR2 YFSETQ. This CDR3 comprises 16 residues. In DNA, the CDR3 is TGCGCCAGCAGCCAAGACAGGGGAGCAACTAATGAAAAACTGTTTTTT. It encodes CASSQDRGATNEKLFF.

This sequence joins TRBV7-8 and TRBJ2-1; 9 nucleotides agree with TRBD1. This CDR3 spans 15 amino acids. Germline CDR1 and CDR2: SGHVS and FQNEAQ. V lost 5 bases, J lost 2 bases, and 4 bases stayed unmatched. The DNA of the CDR3 is TGTGCCAGCAGCAAGGGACAGGGAGCCTACAATGAGCAGTTCTTC. It is translated as CASSKGQGAYNEQFF.

This chain uses TRBV2 with TRBJ2-7; tentatively, D is TRBD1 (5 bases). V was pared by 2 bases and J by 3 bases, with 8 bases between. The CDR3 extends over 13 amino acids. The germline gives CDR1 SNHLY, CDR2 FYNNEI. CDR3 DNA: TGTGCCAGCAGTGAATCACAGGACTACGAGCAGTACTTC. Translation gives CASSESQDYEQYF.

The chain uses TRBV28 and TRBJ1-2, with D possibly matching TRBD1 (5 bases). Trimming took 10 bases from V and 0 from J, leaving 15 bases between them. Germline CDR1 is MDHEN and CDR2 is SYDVKM. CDR3 length: 14 residues. The CDR3 DNA reads as TGTGCCACCCAGGACACTTTAACTAACTATGGCTACACCTTC. It translates to CATQDTLTNYGYTF.

CDR3 residues: CASSLPCQTSGRTYEQYF. Written as DNA, the CDR3 is TGTGCCAGCAGCCTCCCCTGCCAAACTAGCGGGAGGACTTACGAGCAGTACTTC. This chain uses TRBV3-1 (or the pseudogene TRBV3-2) with TRBJ2-7; 12 bases line up with TRBD2. CDR1 and CDR2 (germline): LGHDT, YNNKEL (reference sequence). The CDR3 runs to 18 residues. With 4 bases clipped from V and 4 bases from J, the junction kept 14 bases outside the gene matches.

The rearrangement joins TRBV15 to TRBJ1-2; maybe TRBD1 (5 bases). The germline V and J ends were trimmed by 2 bases and 2 bases, with 12 bases remaining between them. Per the germline V gene, CDR1 is LNHNV and CDR2 is YYDKDF (reference sequence). This CDR3 spans 15 amino acids. The CDR3 sequence is CATSRPLGGNYGYTF. For the CDR3, the DNA is TGTGCCACCAGCAGACCTTTGGGGGGGAACTATGGCTACACCTTC.

V usage is TRBV7-8 and J usage is TRBJ2-3; 10 bases match TRBD2. The CDR3 is 15 amino acids. The V gene end was trimmed by 5 bases and the J gene end by 6 bases; junction bases not matched to a gene: 8. The V gene's germline CDR1 is SGHVS and CDR2 FQNEAQ. Written as DNA, the CDR3 is TGTGCCAGCAGCCCAGGGGGACTAGCGAGCGATACGCAGTATTTT. It codes for CASSPGGLASDTQYF.

The chain employs TRBV3-1 (or the pseudogene TRBV3-2) and TRBJ1-3; unclear D gene. Germline lookup yields CDR1 LGHDT and CDR2 YNNKEL (reference sequence). The CDR3 loop spans 17 amino acids. V lost 0 bases and J lost 0, with 12 bases in between. The CDR3 DNA follows: TGTGCCAGCAGCCAAGACTATCTCAGGCGCTCTGGAAACACCATATATTTT. It codes for CASSQDYLRRSGNTIYF.

This rearrangement joins TRBV30 to TRBJ1-4; 7 nucleotides align to TRBD1. The germline CDR1 and CDR2 sequences are GTSNPN and SVGIG (reference sequence). This CDR3 has 12 residues. Trimming at V came to 3 bases and at J to 10 bases, leaving 5 bases not matched to a gene. The CDR3 DNA follows: TGTGCCTGGAGGGACAGGCGGGCAAAACTGTTTTTT. Protein product: CAWRDRRAKLFF.

The chain couples TRBV19 to TRBJ1-3, with a tentative D call TRBD1 (5 bases). There are 15 residues in the CDR3. Germline loops: CDR1 LNHDA, CDR2 SQIVND (reference sequence). Trimming removed 5 bases at V and 0 bases at J, with 11 bases between. The CDR3 region has the DNA TGTGCCAGTAGTGACACAGGCGCCTCTGGAAACACCATATATTTT. Translation: CASSDTGASGNTIYF.

The rearrangement uses TRBV5-1 and TRBJ2-3; possible D gene TRBD2, 6 bases. Trimming removed 1 base from V and 5 bases from J, with 17 bases in between. The CDR3 loop spans 16 amino acids. Germline loops: CDR1 SGHRS, CDR2 YFSETQ. The CDR3 protein is CASSLFGDRDLDTQYF. In DNA, the CDR3 is TGCGCCAGCAGCTTGTTTGGCGATCGGGACTTAGATACGCAGTATTTT.

This chain uses TRBV7-3 with TRBJ2-7; 7 positions agree with TRBD2. The CDR3 length is 13 residues. V lost 5 bases, J lost 7 bases, and 8 bases stayed unmatched. Germline-derived CDR1 and CDR2 are SGHTA and FQGTGA. The CDR3 DNA reads as TGTGCCAGCAGCGCGACATCGGGGGGAGAGCAGTACTTC. Amino acids: CASSATSGGEQYF.

This clone has only a few counts. V is TRBV6-5 and J is TRBJ2-7; D may be TRBD2 (6 bases). The CDR3 consists of 14 residues. Germline V lookup: CDR1 MNHEY, CDR2 SVGAGI. V was trimmed by 0 bases and J by 4 bases, leaving 10 bases between them. CDR3 protein: CASSYSGGPYEQYF. The CDR3 DNA reads TGTGCCAGCAGTTACTCCGGGGGACCTTACGAGCAGTACTTC.

In this sample, this clone turned up once. The chain recombines TRBV28 with TRBJ1-2; 7 bases match TRBD1. The germline V gene has CDR1 MDHEN and CDR2 SYDVKM. This CDR3 has 16 residues. V was clipped by 5 bases and J by 3 bases; unmatched bases: 12. The CDR3 here is CASSTRQGSVDYGYTF. In nucleotides, the CDR3 is TGTGCCAGCAGTACCCGACAGGGATCGGTTGACTATGGCTACACCTTC.

The rearrangement links TRBV19 to TRBJ1-2; possibly TRBD1 for D (5 bases). Trimming cost V 6 bases and J 6 bases, with 17 bases left between them. This CDR3 has 14 residues. In germline, CDR1 is LNHDA, CDR2 SQIVND (reference sequence). Written as DNA, the CDR3 is TGTGCCAGTAGCCAGCAATGGGGCGCGAATGGCTACACCTTC. Translated, it gives CASSQQWGANGYTF. The whole variable domain, remainder taken from reference TRBV19 and TRBJ1-2, is DGGITQSPKYLFRKEGQNVTLSCEQNLNHDAMYWYRQDPGQGLRLIYYSQIVNDFQKGDIAEGYSVSREKKESFPLTVTSAQKNPTAFYLCASSQQWGANGYTFGSGTRLTVV.

This sequence joins TRBV27 and TRBJ2-7, with 7 bases lining up with TRBD2. V trimming: 5 bases; J trimming: 6 bases; junction bases outside the gene matches: 7. The germline gives CDR1 MNHEY, CDR2 SMNVEV (reference sequence). The CDR3 sequence is 13 residues long. The CDR3 sequence: CASSPQAGREQYF. The CDR3 DNA sequence: TGTGCCAGCAGTCCTCAAGCGGGACGCGAGCAGTACTTC.

The V call is TRBV5-1, the J call TRBJ1-6; 7 bases align to TRBD1. V was pared by 2 bases and J by 8 bases, with 4 bases of the junction left unmatched. This CDR3 has 14 amino acids. CDR1 SGHRS and CDR2 YFSETQ come from the germline V gene. CDR3 protein: CASSLQGRDSPLHF. The CDR3 DNA reads as TGCGCCAGCAGCTTACAGGGGCGGGATTCACCCCTCCACTTT.

This chain uses TRBV5-4 with TRBJ1-2; 9 bases are shared with TRBD1. Trimming removed 5 bases from V and 6 bases from J; junction bases left unmatched: 2. Germline V gene lookup returns CDR1 SGHNT and CDR2 YYREEE (reference sequence). The CDR3 has 12 residues. CDR3 loop: CASRTGGDGYTF. In DNA form, the CDR3 reads TGTGCCAGCAGGACAGGGGGTGATGGCTACACCTTC.

This sequence joins TRBV7-9 and TRBJ1-4, with 10 nucleotides matching TRBD1. Germline values: CDR1 SEHNR, CDR2 FQNEAQ (reference sequence). The CDR3 loop spans 14 amino acids. Trimming cost V 6 bases and J 6 bases; bases outside gene matches: 4. The DNA for the CDR3 is TGTGCCAGCAGGGGTGGGACAGGGGATGAAAAACTGTTTTTT. As protein: CASRGGTGDEKLFF.

The chain uses TRBV20-1 and TRBJ1-4; D is unresolved. V lost 1 base and J 12 bases, leaving 9 bases between the germline ends. The V gene's germline CDR1 is DFQATT and CDR2 SNEGSKA (reference sequence). CDR3 length: 11 amino acids. The CDR3 is CSARGQVQLFF. The CDR3 region has the DNA TGCAGTGCTAGAGGACAAGTTCAACTGTTTTTT.